This T cell receptor beta chain was identified during a study of blood T cell repertoires in COVID-19. For the study at large: Sites in the United States, Italy and Spain provided acute and convalescent COVID-19 samples. In each case, the material was cDNA or gDNA derived from T cells, B-cell-depleted T cells, or PBMCs.

The table came from immunoSEQ multiplex PCR; TCRdb's copy has only in-frame clones and leaves some out. The data show a few hundred thousand clones, about nine tenths seen once. Trimming cost V 6 bases and J 2 bases, with 5 bases left between them. The CDR3 runs to 12 residues. The specimen was PBMCs or T cells enriched from blood (not recorded which). The receptor comes from a young woman who had been exposed to COVID-19. This chain joins TRBV12-3 or TRBV12-4 and TRBJ1-5; no firm D call. The CDR3 reads CASSSRNQPQHF. The DNA of the CDR3 is TGTGCCAGCAGCTCTCGCAATCAGCCCCAGCATTTT.